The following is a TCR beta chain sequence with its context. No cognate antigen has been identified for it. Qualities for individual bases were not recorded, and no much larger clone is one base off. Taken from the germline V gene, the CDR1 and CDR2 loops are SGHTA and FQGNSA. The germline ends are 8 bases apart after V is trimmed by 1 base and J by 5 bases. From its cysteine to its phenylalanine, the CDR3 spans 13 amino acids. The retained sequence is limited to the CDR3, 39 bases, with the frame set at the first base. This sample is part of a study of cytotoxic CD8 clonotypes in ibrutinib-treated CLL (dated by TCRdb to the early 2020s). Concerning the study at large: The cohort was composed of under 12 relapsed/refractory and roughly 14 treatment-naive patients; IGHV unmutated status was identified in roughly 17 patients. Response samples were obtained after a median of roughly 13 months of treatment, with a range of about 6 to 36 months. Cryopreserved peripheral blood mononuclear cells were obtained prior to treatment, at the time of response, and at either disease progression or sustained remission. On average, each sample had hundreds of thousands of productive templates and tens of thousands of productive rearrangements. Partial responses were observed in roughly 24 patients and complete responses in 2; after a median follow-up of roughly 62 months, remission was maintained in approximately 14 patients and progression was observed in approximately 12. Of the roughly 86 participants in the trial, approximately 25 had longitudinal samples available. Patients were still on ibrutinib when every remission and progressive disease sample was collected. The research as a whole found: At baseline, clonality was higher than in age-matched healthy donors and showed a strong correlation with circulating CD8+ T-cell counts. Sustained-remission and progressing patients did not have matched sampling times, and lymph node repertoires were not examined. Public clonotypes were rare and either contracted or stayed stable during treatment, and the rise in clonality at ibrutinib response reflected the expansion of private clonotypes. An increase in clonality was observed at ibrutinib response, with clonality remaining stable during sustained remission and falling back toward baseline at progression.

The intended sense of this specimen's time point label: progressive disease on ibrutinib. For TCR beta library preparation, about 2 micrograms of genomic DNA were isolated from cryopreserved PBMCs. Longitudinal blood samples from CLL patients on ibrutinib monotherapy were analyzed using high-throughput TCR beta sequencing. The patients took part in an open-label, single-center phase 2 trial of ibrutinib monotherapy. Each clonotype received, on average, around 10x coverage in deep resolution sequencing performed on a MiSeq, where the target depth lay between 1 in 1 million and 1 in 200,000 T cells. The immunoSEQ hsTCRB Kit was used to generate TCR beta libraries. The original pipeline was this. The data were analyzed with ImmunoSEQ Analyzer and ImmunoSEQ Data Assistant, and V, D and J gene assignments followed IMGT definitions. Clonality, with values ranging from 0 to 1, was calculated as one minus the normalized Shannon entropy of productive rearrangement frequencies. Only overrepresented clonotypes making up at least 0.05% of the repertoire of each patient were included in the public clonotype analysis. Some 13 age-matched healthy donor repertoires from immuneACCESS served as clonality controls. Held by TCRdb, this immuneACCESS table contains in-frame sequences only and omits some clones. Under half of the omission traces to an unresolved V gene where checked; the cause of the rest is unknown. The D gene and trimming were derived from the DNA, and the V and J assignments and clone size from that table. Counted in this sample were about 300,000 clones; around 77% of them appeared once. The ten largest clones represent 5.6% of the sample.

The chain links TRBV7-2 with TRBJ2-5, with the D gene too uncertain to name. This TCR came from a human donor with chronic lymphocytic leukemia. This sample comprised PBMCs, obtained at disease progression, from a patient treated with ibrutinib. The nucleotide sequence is TGTGCCAGCAGCTTAGTCACGAGGGAGACCCAGTACTTC. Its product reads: CASSLVTRETQYF.